The source of this T cell receptor beta chain is a study of T-cell memory formation after mild COVID-19. TCRdb reprocessed the 5' RACE reads via MiXCR and lists one record per CDR3 protein. The sample shows 200,000 to 300,000 distinct CDR3 sequences, around a tenth of them seen only once. There are many counts of this clonotype. The CDR3 extends over 15 amino acids. Germline values: CDR1 SGHTA, CDR2 FQGNSA. V lost 3 bases, J lost 1 base, and 10 bases lay in between. The sequenced sample consisted of PBMCs or a T cell subset sorted from them (not recorded which). The sequence came from a man aged 18 to 30 who had mild COVID-19 (a few samples of this study predate the infection). Cell type and time point are not known. This sequence joins TRBV7-2 and TRBJ2-1; D may be TRBD2 (5 bases). The CDR3 region has the DNA TGTGCCAGCAGCTTGAGCCGAGGGTCCTACAATGAGCAGTTCTTC. Its translation is CASSLSRGSYNEQFF. The variable domain in full, completed from reference TRBV7-2 and TRBJ2-1, reads GAGVSQSPSNKVTEKGKDVELRCDPISGHTALYWYRQSLGQGLEFLIYFQGNSAPDKSGLPSDRFSAERTGGSVSTLTIQRTQQEDSAVYLCASSLSRGSYNEQFFGPGTRLTVL.